This is a list of T cell receptor beta chains from one sample in a study of blood T cell repertoires in COVID-19. The data were produced by immunoSEQ multiplex PCR, yet TCRdb's version contains in-frame clones alone and is incomplete. The data hold 310,000 or so clones, with roughly 87% observed a single time. The sequenced material came from PBMCs or T cells enriched from blood (not recorded which). These receptors were collected from a woman aged 18-35 years who had recovered from COVID-19. Each CDR3 is given with its conserved first and last residue. Each record gives: V gene, clone size, J gene, D gene, CDR3 protein, CDR3 DNA. A D gene is named only where the DNA matches it firmly. The size field is filled for only some rows; it gives once, few, many or a size class.

TRBV7-9	few	TRBJ1-5	.	CASSLQGSNQPQHF	TGTGCCAGCAGCTTACAGGGGAGCAATCAGCCCCAGCATTTT
TRBV21-1	.	TRBJ1-4	.	CASSKEARRGPGANEKLFF	TGTGCCAGCAGCAAAGAAGCACGGAGGGGCCCTGGCGCTAATGAAAAACTGTTTTTT
TRBV4-2	.	TRBJ2-3	TRBD2	CASSQGPRLALTSDTQYF	TGTGCCAGCAGCCAAGGTCCGAGACTAGCGCTTACTTCAGATACGCAGTATTTT
TRBV4-2	once	TRBJ2-5	TRBD2	CASSQAASGRGETQYF	TGTGCCAGCAGCCAAGCGGCTAGCGGGAGAGGGGAGACCCAGTACTTC
TRBV6-5	.	TRBJ1-4	TRBD1	CASSSTQGARQKLFF	TGTGCCAGCAGTTCTACACAGGGGGCGCGTCAAAAACTGTTTTTT
TRBV29-1	.	TRBJ1-5	TRBD1	CSARQGDQPQHF	TGCAGCGCCCGACAGGGGGATCAGCCCCAGCATTTT
TRBV28	.	TRBJ1-5	TRBD1	CASSLGQVVNQPQHF	TGTGCCAGCAGCCTGGGACAGGTTGTCAATCAGCCCCAGCATTTT
TRBV7-2	.	TRBJ1-3	.	CASSSTLDRPSGNTIYF	TGTGCCAGCAGCTCAACTTTAGACAGGCCGTCTGGAAACACCATATATTTT
TRBV6-5	.	TRBJ1-2	.	CASRRGYGYTF	TGTGCCAGCCGTCGCGGCTATGGCTACACCTTC
TRBV6-2/TRBV6-3	.	TRBJ1-6	.	CASSRGNQLGHSPLHF	TGTGCCAGCAGCCGAGGTAATCAGCTGGGGCATTCACCCCTCCACTTT
TRBV7-2	.	TRBJ2-1	.	CASSLTQREQFF	TGTGCCAGCAGCTTAACACAGCGGGAGCAGTTCTTC
TRBV19	.	TRBJ1-6	TRBD1	CASTWRQGNSPLHF	TGTGCCAGTACCTGGCGACAGGGGAATTCACCCCTCCACTTT
TRBV4-1	.	TRBJ1-1	.	CASSQYFPMSTEAFF	TGCGCCAGCAGCCAATATTTTCCGATGAGCACTGAAGCTTTCTTT
TRBV11-2	.	TRBJ2-5	.	CASSLRSSQETQYF	TGTGCCAGCAGCCTACGGAGCAGCCAAGAGACCCAGTACTTC
TRBV3-1/TRBV3-2	.	TRBJ1-5	.	CASSQDQGPQRPQHF	TGTGCCAGCAGCCAAGATCAGGGGCCCCAACGTCCCCAGCATTTT
TRBV15	.	TRBJ1-2	.	CATRAGLNYGYTF	TGTGCCACCAGAGCAGGGCTCAACTATGGCTACACCTTC
TRBV19	once	TRBJ2-2	.	CASSIVQNTGELFF	TGTGCCAGTAGTATAGTACAGAACACCGGGGAGCTGTTTTTT
TRBV6-5	.	TRBJ2-7	TRBD1	CASTSGQAMLRPSF	TGTGCCAGCACTTCGGGACAGGCAATGTTACGACCGAGCTTC
TRBV7-8	.	TRBJ1-2	.	CASSFSGGGYTF	TGTGCCAGCAGCTTTTCGGGGGGAGGCTACACCTTC
TRBV19	.	TRBJ1-2	.	CASSILGGARPYGYTF	TGTGCCAGTAGTATACTTGGGGGCGCTCGTCCATATGGCTACACCTTC
TRBV15	.	TRBJ1-3	.	CATSRDTGLTGNTIYF	TGTGCCACCAGCAGAGATACAGGGTTAACTGGAAACACCATATATTTT
TRBV6-5	.	TRBJ1-6	.	CASTYQGYNSPLHF	TGTGCCAGCACCTATCAGGGTTATAATTCACCCCTCCACTTT
TRBV7-3	.	TRBJ2-3	TRBD2	CASSLTPGTSGRAGTDTQYF	TGTGCCAGCAGCTTGACCCCCGGGACTAGCGGGAGGGCCGGTACAGATACGCAGTATTTT
TRBV7-9	.	TRBJ2-1	.	CASSSPRFAYNEQFF	TGTGCCAGCAGCTCCCCCAGGTTCGCCTACAATGAGCAGTTCTTC